These 8 T cell receptor beta chains were sequenced from one sample in a study of T cell responses to AZD1222 COVID-19 vaccine. The repertoire was sequenced with immunoSEQ multiplex PCR; TCRdb's copy has only in-frame clones and lacks some. Among 150,000 or so clones, 80% to 90% were seen once, and the ten largest hold under 9.5%. The source material was peripheral blood, sampled on day 0 of AZD1222 vaccination. The origin of the receptors is an adult in good health.

This sequence joins TRBV19 and TRBJ1-1; D remains ambiguous. The CDR3 has 13 residues. The germline V and J ends were trimmed by 5 bases and 2 bases, with 9 bases remaining between them. The V gene's germline CDR1 is LNHDA and CDR2 SQIVND (reference sequence). This CDR3 is CASSWATNTEAFF. CDR3 nucleotide sequence: TGTGCCAGTAGTTGGGCCACTAACACTGAAGCTTTCTTT.

Only one count was recorded for this clone. V is TRBV7-8 and J is TRBJ1-3; D is uncertain. V lost 2 bases, J lost 0 bases, and 11 bases lay in between. The CDR3 is 16 residues long. Germline V gene sequence: CDR1 SGHVS, CDR2 FQNEAQ. DNA for the CDR3: TGTGCCAGCAGCTTAACGGCAGGAAGCTCTGGAAACACCATATATTTT. Residues: CASSLTAGSSGNTIYF.

The chain carries TRBV5-1 and TRBJ1-2, with a tentative D call TRBD1 (5 bases). This CDR3 has 14 residues. Germline V gene sequence: CDR1 SGHRS, CDR2 YFSETQ. V was trimmed by 6 bases and J by 6 bases, leaving 18 bases between them. The CDR3 here is CASNPFGGPHGYTF. The CDR3 nucleotides read TGCGCCAGCAACCCCTTTGGGGGTCCCCATGGCTACACCTTC.

V is TRBV2 and J is TRBJ1-1, with 7 positions matching TRBD1. The CDR3 spans 14 residues. V shed 3 bases, J shed 4 bases, and the junction held 5 bases outside the gene matches. Germline-derived CDR1 and CDR2 are SNHLY and FYNNEI. The CDR3 loop reads CASSDEGAGTEAFF. The DNA for the CDR3 is TGTGCCAGCAGTGACGAGGGGGCCGGCACTGAAGCTTTCTTT.

The chain recombines TRBV9 with TRBJ1-5; weak D call: TRBD1 (5 bases). V was cut by 0 bases and J by 7 bases, with 11 bases left in between. Germline CDR1 and CDR2: SGDLS and YYNGEE. The CDR3 runs 14 residues. In DNA form, the CDR3 reads TGTGCCAGCAGCGTAGTGCCCGAGGGGCAGCCCCAGCATTTT. Encoded protein: CASSVVPEGQPQHF.

The table lists this clone with a count of one. V is TRBV18 and J is TRBJ2-6; D uncertain. V lost 3 bases and J 0 bases, leaving 12 bases between the germline ends. The CDR3 totals 17 residues. From germline, CDR1 is KGHSH and CDR2 LQKENI. CDR3 nucleotides: TGTGCCAGCTCACCGGGCGGCAGTACCTCTGGGGCCAACGTCCTGACTTTC. Its protein product is CASSPGGSTSGANVLTF. Full variable domain (remainder filled in from reference TRBV18 and TRBJ2-6): NAGVMQNPRHLVRRRGQEARLRCSPMKGHSHVYWYRQLPEEGLKFMVYLQKENIIDESGMPKERFSAEFPKEGPSILRIQQVVRGDSAAYFCASSPGGSTSGANVLTFGAGSRLTVL.

The chain employs TRBV12-3 or TRBV12-4 and TRBJ2-2; no clear D. This CDR3 has 13 residues. Trimming removed 1 base at V and 7 bases at J, with 7 bases between. CDR3 region: CASSLEGGGELFF. The CDR3 region has the DNA TGTGCCAGCAGTTTAGAGGGTGGCGGGGAGCTGTTTTTT.

This clone showed up just once. This chain joins TRBV15 and TRBJ1-3; possibly TRBD1 for D (5 bases). This CDR3 is 16 amino acids long. CDR1 is LNHNV, CDR2 YYDKDF, per germline (reference sequence). V shed 5 bases and J shed 1 base, with 15 bases lying between them. The CDR3 reads CATSPRDLRSGNTIYF. Here the CDR3 DNA reads TGTGCCACCAGCCCCCGGGACCTAAGGTCTGGAAACACCATATATTTT.